The rows below give T cell receptor beta chains drawn from one sample of a study of CD8 T cells in Susac syndrome. TCRdb reanalysed the immunoSEQ multiplex PCR reads using MiXCR and keeps one entry per CDR3 protein. This table holds roughly 120,000 distinct CDR3 sequences, roughly 94% found once. The sample comprised CD4+ T cells from PBMCs. These receptor sequences come from a human donor with multiple sclerosis. The CDR3 runs from the conserved cysteine through the conserved F or W. D genes are given only for firm matches. Not every row has a clone size; where given, it reads once, few, many or a size class.

CDR3nt | CDR3aa | abundance | d_gene | j_gene | v_gene
TGCAGCGTTGAAGATCTGGCCCACTATGGCTACACCTTC | CSVEDLAHYGYTF | . | . | TRBJ1-2 | TRBV29-1
TGCAGCGTTCTGGGCCCAGGCGTTATGAACACTGAAGCTTTCTTT | CSVLGPGVMNTEAFF | . | . | TRBJ1-1 | TRBV29-1
TGCAGTGCTAGGTCCAGCGGGAGGCCGAACACCGGGGAGCTGTTTTTT | CSARSSGRPNTGELFF | . | TRBD2 | TRBJ2-2 | TRBV20-1
TGTGCCAGCACCTTCTGGACAGGGGATGGCTACACCTTC | CASTFWTGDGYTF | few | TRBD1 | TRBJ1-2 | TRBV6-2/TRBV6-3
TGCAGCGATTCCCGGACTGCTAATGAGCAGTTCTTC | CSDSRTANEQFF | . | . | TRBJ2-1 | TRBV29-1
TGCAGTGCTAGAGTCGCATTCGAACAAGAGACCCAGTACTTC | CSARVAFEQETQYF | . | . | TRBJ2-5 | TRBV20-1
TGTGCCAGCAGCCAACAGTCGCGGACCCCCGACTTC | CASSQQSRTPDF | . | . | TRBJ2-4 | TRBV3-1
TGCAGCGCCCGCTACCGGGGGGCTTCAACTAATGAAAAACTGTTTTTT | CSARYRGASTNEKLFF | . | . | TRBJ1-4 | TRBV29-1
TGTGCCAGCAGCTCCCGGACTTTGGATAGTTCACCCCTCCACTTT | CASSSRTLDSSPLHF | . | . | TRBJ1-6 | TRBV5-6
TGTGCCTGGAGTGAAGGGAGTTGGAAGACCCAGTACTTC | CAWSEGSWKTQYF | . | . | TRBJ2-5 | TRBV30
TGTGCCTGGTCAGGGCCCCAGGGGGGGGATACGCAGTATTTT | CAWSGPQGGDTQYF | . | . | TRBJ2-3 | TRBV30
TGTGCCAGCAGTTTAGTTATGGGTGGCGAGCAGTACTTC | CASSLVMGGEQYF | . | . | TRBJ2-7 | TRBV12-3/TRBV12-4
TGTGCCAGCAGCCAAGACGTTGGTAGACTCTACGAGCAGTACTTC | CASSQDVGRLYEQYF | . | . | TRBJ2-7 | TRBV3-1
TGTGCCAGCAGCTATGGGACAGAAGAGACCCAGTACTTC | CASSYGTEETQYF | . | TRBD1 | TRBJ2-5 | TRBV28
TGTGCCACCAGAAGGCCGGAGGTAGGTTCACCCCTCCACTTT | CATRRPEVGSPLHF | . | . | TRBJ1-6 | TRBV19
TGTGCCAGCAGCCACGGGACCCTTCAAAACATTCAGTACTTC | CASSHGTLQNIQYF | . | . | TRBJ2-4 | TRBV14
TGTGCCAGCAGCTTAACGGACCGACGGACTGAAGTTTTCTTT | CASSLTDRRTEVFF | once | . | TRBJ1-1 | TRBV7-9
TGTGCCAGCAGCCAGTCTCGGGGCCGAATACCGCAGTACTTC | CASSQSRGRIPQYF | . | . | TRBJ2-7 | TRBV3-1
TGTGCCAGCAGTCCCGCGGGCGGGAGAGGTGGTCAGCCCCAGCATTTT | CASSPAGGRGGQPQHF | . | . | TRBJ1-5 | TRBV6-1
TGCGCCAGCAGCTTGGGCACCAACACAGATACGCAGTATTTT | CASSLGTNTDTQYF | . | . | TRBJ2-3 | TRBV5-1
TGCAGTGCTGGACTAGCCGGGGAGCTGTTTTTT | CSAGLAGELFF | . | TRBD2 | TRBJ2-2 | TRBV20-1
TGTGCCAGCAGTCCCGACAGGGAGGACGAGCAGTACTTC | CASSPDREDEQYF | . | . | TRBJ2-7 | TRBV12-3/TRBV12-4
TGCGCCAGCAGCTTACAAACCGTACAGGGTCGGTCTGAAGCTTTCTTT | CASSLQTVQGRSEAFF | . | . | TRBJ1-1 | TRBV5-1
TGTGCCAGCAGCCAAGATCAGGGCTCCAGGCCAGATACGCAGTATTTT | CASSQDQGSRPDTQYF | . | . | TRBJ2-3 | TRBV4-2
TGTGCCAGCTCACCCGGACAGGCCACTGAAGCTTTCTTT | CASSPGQATEAFF | . | TRBD1 | TRBJ1-1 | TRBV18
TGCGCCAGCAGCCCAGAAACAGGGGCCTACGAGCAGTACTTC | CASSPETGAYEQYF | . | TRBD1 | TRBJ2-7 | TRBV5-1
TGTGCCAGCAGCGCCGACAGCGTTCAAGAGACCCAGTACTTC | CASSADSVQETQYF | . | . | TRBJ2-5 | TRBV11-2
TGCAGTGCTAGATCCCTCGAAGCCGACACCGGGGAGCTGTTTTTT | CSARSLEADTGELFF | . | . | TRBJ2-2 | TRBV20-1
TGTGCCAGCTCACCACCGGTACAAACTGGCTACACCTTC | CASSPPVQTGYTF | . | . | TRBJ1-2 | TRBV18
TGTGCCATCAGGTGGACAGGGCCCACCGGGGAGCTGTTTTTT | CAIRWTGPTGELFF | . | TRBD1 | TRBJ2-2 | TRBV10-3
TGTGCCAGCTCCAGCGCCGTCGTTCCCTACGAGCAGTACTTC | CASSSAVVPYEQYF | . | . | TRBJ2-7 | TRBV2
TGTGCCAGCAGCACAATAGCGACAGGGGACGAAGACGGGGAGCTGTTTTTT | CASSTIATGDEDGELFF | . | TRBD1 | TRBJ2-2 | TRBV25-1
TGCAGTGCCTCACTCAGCCCCCCCTACGAGCAGTACTTC | CSASLSPPYEQYF | once | . | TRBJ2-7 | TRBV20-1
TGTGCCAGCAGCTTTTTTCCCCTAGGACAGGGTTCTGGGGCCAACGTCCTGACTTTC | CASSFFPLGQGSGANVLTF | . | TRBD1 | TRBJ2-6 | TRBV7-6
TGTGCCAGCAGCCGGGACGGTCCTGGAAACACCATATATTTT | CASSRDGPGNTIYF | . | . | TRBJ1-3 | TRBV3-1
TGTGCCAGCAGCCAACCTCCGGGACTAGCGGGACTGGCCGGCGCGCAGTTCTTC | CASSQPPGLAGLAGAQFF | . | TRBD2 | TRBJ2-1 | TRBV3-1
TGCAGCGTTGACTCCGCGGCCTCCTATGGCTACACCTTC | CSVDSAASYGYTF | . | . | TRBJ1-2 | TRBV29-1
TGTGCCAGCAGCTTAATACGCGGTGGTCAGCCCCAGCATTTT | CASSLIRGGQPQHF | . | . | TRBJ1-5 | TRBV5-6
TGCGCCAGCATCGGGGGTAGCGGGAGCATTACCGGGGAGCTGTTTTTT | CASIGGSGSITGELFF | . | TRBD2 | TRBJ2-2 | TRBV5-1
TGTGCCAGCAGCTTACTAGCTCGGGAGACCCAGTACTTC | CASSLLARETQYF | . | . | TRBJ2-5 | TRBV7-2
TGTGCCAGCAGCTTACAGGGGACCTTGGGCTACACCTTC | CASSLQGTLGYTF | . | . | TRBJ1-2 | TRBV7-9
TGCAGCGCAAATGGGGCGCAGGGGGTAAGCACAGATACGCAGTATTTT | CSANGAQGVSTDTQYF | . | TRBD1 | TRBJ2-3 | TRBV29-1